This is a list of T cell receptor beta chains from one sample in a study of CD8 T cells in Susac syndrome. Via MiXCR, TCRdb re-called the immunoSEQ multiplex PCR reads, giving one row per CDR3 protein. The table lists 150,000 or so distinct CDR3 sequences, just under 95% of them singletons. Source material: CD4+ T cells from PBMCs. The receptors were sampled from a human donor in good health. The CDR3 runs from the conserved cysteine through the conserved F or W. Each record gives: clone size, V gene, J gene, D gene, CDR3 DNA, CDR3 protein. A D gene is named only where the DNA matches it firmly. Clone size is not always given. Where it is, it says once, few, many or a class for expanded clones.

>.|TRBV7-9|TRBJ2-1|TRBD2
TGTGCCAGCAGCCGCGGAAGCGGGGGCACCTACAATGAGCAGTTCTTC
CASSRGSGGTYNEQFF
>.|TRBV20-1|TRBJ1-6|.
TGCAGTGCTAGAGACTTCCAGACGGACTATAATTCACCCCTCCACTTT
CSARDFQTDYNSPLHF
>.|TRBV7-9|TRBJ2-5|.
TGTGCCAGCAGTTATCTTCCCGGGACTCAAGAGACCCAGTACTTC
CASSYLPGTQETQYF
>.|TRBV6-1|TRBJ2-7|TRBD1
TGTGCCAGCAGTCCCCCCTTTGGGACAGGGCCGTACGAGCAGTACTTC
CASSPPFGTGPYEQYF
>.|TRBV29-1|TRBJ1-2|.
TGCAGCGTCGCCCATCCCGGGGGCTACACCTTC
CSVAHPGGYTF
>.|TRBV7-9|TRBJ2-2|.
TGTGCCAGCAGGAGGGACACCGGGGAGCTGTTTTTT
CASRRDTGELFF
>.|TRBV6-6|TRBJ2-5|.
TGTGCCAGCAGATTCGGGGAACGGGGGCCGGATGAGACCCAGTACTTC
CASRFGERGPDETQYF
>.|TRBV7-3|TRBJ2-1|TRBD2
TGTGCCAGCAGCTTAAGTGGGGGACTAGCGATTGAGCAGTTCTTC
CASSLSGGLAIEQFF
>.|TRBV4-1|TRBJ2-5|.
TGCGCCAGCAGCCCGCGAAGAAGCGGCCCACAAGAGACCCAGTACTTC
CASSPRRSGPQETQYF
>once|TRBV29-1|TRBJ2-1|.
TGCAGCGTTCTAGAAACGGTGGGGCAGTTCTTC
CSVLETVGQFF
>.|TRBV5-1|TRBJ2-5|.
TGCGCCAGCAGCTACGGACGAGTTCAAGAGACCCAGTACTTC
CASSYGRVQETQYF
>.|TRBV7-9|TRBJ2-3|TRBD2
TGTGCCAGCAGCTCGGAGCGGGGAGGCACAGATACGCAGTATTTT
CASSSERGGTDTQYF
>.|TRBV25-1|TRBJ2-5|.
TGTGCCAGCAGTGAGGCTAGCGCGTTCCAAGAGACCCAGTACTTC
CASSEASAFQETQYF
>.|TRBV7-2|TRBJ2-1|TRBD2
TGTGCCAGCAGCTTAGTTTTTGCGGGGGGGCACGAGCAGTTCTTC
CASSLVFAGGHEQFF
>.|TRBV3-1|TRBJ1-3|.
TGTGCCAGCAGCTCAGACTCAGGAAACACCATATATTTT
CASSSDSGNTIYF
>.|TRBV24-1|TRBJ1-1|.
TGTGCCACCAGTGATTTGCGTCCTTATATATCGAACACTGAAGCTTTCTTT
CATSDLRPYISNTEAFF
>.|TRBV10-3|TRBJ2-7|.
TGTGCCATCAGTATGGGTGACGGGGCCTACGAGCAGTACTTC
CAISMGDGAYEQYF
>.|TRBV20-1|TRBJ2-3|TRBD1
TGCAGTGCTCATTCCGGGACAGTCCTCTTAGATACGCAGTATTTT
CSAHSGTVLLDTQYF
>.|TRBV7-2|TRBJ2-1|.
TGTGCCAGCAGCTTAGCGGGGAACTCCTACAATGAGCAGTTCTTC
CASSLAGNSYNEQFF
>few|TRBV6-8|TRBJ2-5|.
TGTGCCAGCAAACAGCAAGAGACCCAGTACTTC
CASKQQETQYF
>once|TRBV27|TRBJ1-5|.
TGTGCCAGCAGTTTGGCGGGGACTTTGTCCCAGCATTTT
CASSLAGTLSQHF
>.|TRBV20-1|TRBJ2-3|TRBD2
TGCAGTGTTAGCGGGGGGGGAGCAGATACGCAGTATTTT
CSVSGGGADTQYF
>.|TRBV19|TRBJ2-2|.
TGTGCCACCCAACAGGTCATGTCCGGGGAGCTGTTTTTT
CATQQVMSGELFF
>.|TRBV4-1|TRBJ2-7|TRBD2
TGCGCCAGCAGCCAACGCGGGGGCTCCTACGAGCAGTACTTC
CASSQRGGSYEQYF
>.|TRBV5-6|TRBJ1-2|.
TGTGCCAGCAGGGGAGTTTCCACTTACTATGGCTACACCTTC
CASRGVSTYYGYTF
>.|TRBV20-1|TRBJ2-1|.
TGCAGTGCTCCCACGAGGGCACCTTACCAGTTCTTC
CSAPTRAPYQFF
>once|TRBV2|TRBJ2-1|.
TGTGCCAGCAGTGAACAGGACAATGAGCAGTTCTTC
CASSEQDNEQFF
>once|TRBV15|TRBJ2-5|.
TGTGCCACCAGCAGAGATTTTACGCAGGGCGTCCAGTACTTC
CATSRDFTQGVQYF
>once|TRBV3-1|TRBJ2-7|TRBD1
TGTGCCAGCAATCTAGGGGGCGGCGACGAGCAGTACTTC
CASNLGGGDEQYF
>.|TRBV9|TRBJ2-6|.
TGTGCCAGCAGCCGCGGGGGCCGGGACTCTGGGGCCAACGTCCTGACTTTC
CASSRGGRDSGANVLTF
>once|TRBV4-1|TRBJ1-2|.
TGCGCCAGCAGCCAAGTTGTAGGGATAGTGTATGGCTACACCTTC
CASSQVVGIVYGYTF
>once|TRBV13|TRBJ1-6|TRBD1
TGTGCCAGCAGCTTAGGAGGCGGACAGGCGAGCTCCTATAATTCACCCCTCCACTTT
CASSLGGGQASSYNSPLHF
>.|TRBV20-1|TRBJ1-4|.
TGCAGTGCTAGAGTTGGCAGTAATAATGAAAAACTGTTTTTT
CSARVGSNNEKLFF
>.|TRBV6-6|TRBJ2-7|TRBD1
TGTGCCAGCAGTGTCGGGACAGGGGCAGTACAGTACTTC
CASSVGTGAVQYF
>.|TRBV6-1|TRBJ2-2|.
TGTGCCAGCAGGTCCGGGACCTCGGGCACCGGGGAGCTGTTTTTT
CASRSGTSGTGELFF
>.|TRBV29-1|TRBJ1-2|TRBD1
TGCAGCGTTGAAGACCCCCCCGAATTGACAGGGGACAGCGATGGCTACACCTTC
CSVEDPPELTGDSDGYTF